Included here is one T cell receptor beta chain sequence, with context. What it binds is not known. Stated treatment: oral pan-JAK inhibitor, 5-10 mg twice daily. These data are taken from a study of CD8+ T cells in alopecia areata. General study findings and limits: Many of the expanded lesional clones endured in scalp and blood while on tofacitinib.

Germline assignment: CDR1 SGDLS and CDR2 YYNGEE. The CDR3 spans 15 residues. Trimming removed 3 bases from V and 2 bases from J, with 13 bases in between. Extracted RNA was reverse transcribed, and the resulting cDNA served as sequencing template. Libraries were prepared by immunoSEQ multiplex PCR; TCRdb keeps only in-frame clonotypes and omits some of them. In the table there are 150,000 to 200,000 clones, roughly 60% of which are singletons. The chain recombines TRBV9 with TRBJ2-3; no reliable D call. This material consisted of CD4+ T cells sorted from blood, taken at approximately week 60, from a patient treated with tofacitinib. The sequence derives from a human donor with alopecia areata. This chain's CDR3 is CASSASSGITDTQYF. The DNA of the CDR3 is TGTGCCAGCAGCGCTTCTAGTGGGATCACAGATACGCAGTATTTT. The entire variable domain, with the rest obtained from reference TRBV9 and TRBJ2-3, is as follows: DSGVTQTPKHLITATGQRVTLRCSPRSGDLSVYWYQQSLDQGLQFLIQYYNGEERAKGNILERFSAQQFPDLHSELNLSSLELGDSALYFCASSASSGITDTQYFGPGTRLTVL.